This TCR beta chain was profiled in a study of shared clonotypes between healthy human individuals. Profiling relied on immunoSEQ multiplex PCR, and the TCRdb table lists in-frame clones only, not all of them. The table records over 2 million clones, roughly 95% of them present only once. With 5 bases clipped from V and 2 bases from J, the junction kept 5 bases outside the gene matches. This CDR3 region has 15 residues. The germline CDR1 and CDR2 sequences are SGHRS and YFSETQ. The sample was naive CD4+ T cells sorted from blood. Specified subset: CD45RA+ positively selected. The chain has TRBV5-1 and TRBJ1-3, with 9 bases aligning to TRBD1. The clonotype comes from a man between 18 and 35 years old in good health. CDR3 amino acids: CASRRDRGTGNTIYF. The CDR3 DNA is TGCGCCAGCAGACGCGACAGGGGGACTGGAAACACCATATATTTT.